This is a list of T cell receptor beta chains from one sample in a study of blood T cells in healthy people across ages. TCRdb passed the 5' RACE reads through MiXCR, listing each CDR3 protein once. The sample lists more than 800,000 distinct CDR3 sequences; 35% to 50% were seen once. Sequencing used blood. The receptors were gathered from a woman aged 55-69 years in good health. Both conserved end residues are part of each CDR3. Each record gives: clone size, J gene, V gene, D gene, CDR3 DNA, CDR3 protein. A D gene is named only where the DNA matches it firmly. Not every row has a clone size; where given, it reads once, few, many or a size class.

clone size: -; J gene: TRBJ2-3; V gene: TRBV11-2; D gene: -; CDR3 DNA: TGTGCCAGCAGCTTAGTAGACAAGATAGGCACAGATACGCAGTATTTT; CDR3 protein: CASSLVDKIGTDTQYF
clone size: -; J gene: TRBJ2-5; V gene: TRBV6-1; D gene: TRBD2; CDR3 DNA: TGTGCCAGCAGTCCTAGCGGGAGAACAGGGGACCGGCAAGAGACCCAGTACTTC; CDR3 protein: CASSPSGRTGDRQETQYF
clone size: -; J gene: TRBJ2-5; V gene: TRBV29-1; D gene: -; CDR3 DNA: TGCAGCGTAGTACAGGCCAATTACAATGAGCAGTACTTC; CDR3 protein: CSVVQANYNEQYF
clone size: many; J gene: TRBJ2-7; V gene: TRBV29-1; D gene: TRBD2; CDR3 DNA: TGCAGCGTGGGGGGACTAGCGGGAGGTAAAACCTACGAGCAGTACTTC; CDR3 protein: CSVGGLAGGKTYEQYF
clone size: -; J gene: TRBJ2-4; V gene: TRBV2; D gene: -; CDR3 DNA: TGTGCCAGCAGAACCGGGACCGCGGAATTAAATGAGCAGTACTTC; CDR3 protein: CASRTGTAELNEQYF
clone size: -; J gene: TRBJ1-4; V gene: TRBV11-2; D gene: TRBD1; CDR3 DNA: TGTGCCAGCAGCCGAGGCAGGGGGCGAGTAAATGAAAAACTGTTTTTT; CDR3 protein: CASSRGRGRVNEKLFF
clone size: few; J gene: TRBJ2-5; V gene: TRBV13; D gene: TRBD1; CDR3 DNA: TGTGCCAGCAGCCAACGGGACAGGGGGCCGGAGACCCAGTACTTC; CDR3 protein: CASSQRDRGPETQYF
clone size: -; J gene: TRBJ2-3; V gene: TRBV7-2; D gene: -; CDR3 DNA: TGTGCCAGCAGCGCCGAACCCGGGACCCACTCGCAGTATTTT; CDR3 protein: CASSAEPGTHSQYF
clone size: -; J gene: TRBJ2-1; V gene: TRBV12-3/TRBV12-4; D gene: TRBD2; CDR3 DNA: TGTGCCAGCAGAATTAGCGGGAGGGCGGGGCACAATGAGCAGTTCTTC; CDR3 protein: CASRISGRAGHNEQFF
clone size: -; J gene: TRBJ2-1; V gene: TRBV7-3; D gene: -; CDR3 DNA: TGTGCCAGCAGCTTAACGGGGACTGACAATGAGCAGTTCTTC; CDR3 protein: CASSLTGTDNEQFF
clone size: -; J gene: TRBJ2-5; V gene: TRBV29-1; D gene: TRBD1; CDR3 DNA: TGCAGCGTAGCCGGGACAGGGGAGCGAGAGACCCAGTACTTC; CDR3 protein: CSVAGTGERETQYF
clone size: -; J gene: TRBJ2-5; V gene: TRBV12-3/TRBV12-4; D gene: TRBD2; CDR3 DNA: TGTGCCAGCAGCCGGACTAGCGGGCAAGGGACCCAGTACTTC; CDR3 protein: CASSRTSGQGTQYF
clone size: -; J gene: TRBJ2-3; V gene: TRBV5-6; D gene: -; CDR3 DNA: TGTGCCAGCAGCTTCCCGGGTATTACTACGCAGTATTTT; CDR3 protein: CASSFPGITTQYF
clone size: -; J gene: TRBJ2-6; V gene: TRBV6-2/TRBV6-3; D gene: -; CDR3 DNA: TGTGCCAGCAGGTACCCAGGGAGCTCTAGGGCCAACGTCCTGACTTTC; CDR3 protein: CASRYPGSSRANVLTF
clone size: few; J gene: TRBJ1-5; V gene: TRBV15; D gene: -; CDR3 DNA: TGTGCCACCAAGGACAGAGACAATCAGCCCCAGCATTTT; CDR3 protein: CATKDRDNQPQHF
clone size: few; J gene: TRBJ2-3; V gene: TRBV3-1; D gene: TRBD2; CDR3 DNA: TGTGCCAGCAGCCCGTGGACTAGCGGGAGTATCGCAGATACGCAGTATTTT; CDR3 protein: CASSPWTSGSIADTQYF
clone size: -; J gene: TRBJ2-1; V gene: TRBV4-1; D gene: TRBD2; CDR3 DNA: TGCGCCAGCGGCCACCTCGGGAGGGATAGGGGCAATGAGCAGTTCTTC; CDR3 protein: CASGHLGRDRGNEQFF
clone size: many; J gene: TRBJ2-7; V gene: TRBV4-2; D gene: -; CDR3 DNA: TGTGCCAGCAGCCAATTCATCCGGCCCCTTGACGAGCAGTACTTC; CDR3 protein: CASSQFIRPLDEQYF
clone size: -; J gene: TRBJ1-5; V gene: TRBV7-3; D gene: TRBD1; CDR3 DNA: TGTGCCAGCAGCTTAAGGGGTTCCTCAAGGGGGCCCCTTTATAGCAATCAGCCCCAGCATTTT; CDR3 protein: CASSLRGSSRGPLYSNQPQHF
clone size: -; J gene: TRBJ1-5; V gene: TRBV29-1; D gene: -; CDR3 DNA: TGCAGCGTCAGACAGAATAGCAATCAGCCCCAGCATTTT; CDR3 protein: CSVRQNSNQPQHF
clone size: -; J gene: TRBJ2-1; V gene: TRBV3-1; D gene: TRBD1; CDR3 DNA: TGTGCCAGCAGCCAAGTGAATCAGGGGGCCCACAATGAGCAGTTCTTC; CDR3 protein: CASSQVNQGAHNEQFF
clone size: -; J gene: TRBJ2-7; V gene: TRBV24-1; D gene: TRBD2; CDR3 DNA: TGTGCCACCAGTGACTCCGGGACGGGGGGGTACAATGAGCAGTACTTC; CDR3 protein: CATSDSGTGGYNEQYF
clone size: few; J gene: TRBJ1-2; V gene: TRBV29-1; D gene: TRBD1; CDR3 DNA: TGCAGCGTTCCGGGACAGGGGAGCGACTATGGCTACACCTTC; CDR3 protein: CSVPGQGSDYGYTF
clone size: -; J gene: TRBJ2-2; V gene: TRBV5-1; D gene: TRBD2; CDR3 DNA: TGCGCCAGCAGCTTCAGAGCGGGGACGAACACCGGGGAGCTGTTTTTT; CDR3 protein: CASSFRAGTNTGELFF
clone size: -; J gene: TRBJ2-7; V gene: TRBV20-1; D gene: -; CDR3 DNA: TGCAGTGCTAGAGATCGTGTGGCAGGGGAGGGCGAGCAGTACTTC; CDR3 protein: CSARDRVAGEGEQYF
clone size: -; J gene: TRBJ2-7; V gene: TRBV6-6; D gene: -; CDR3 DNA: TGTGCCAGCAGTTACTCGGAGGGGCGCGACGAGCAGTACTTC; CDR3 protein: CASSYSEGRDEQYF
clone size: -; J gene: TRBJ2-7; V gene: TRBV18; D gene: -; CDR3 DNA: TGTGCCAGCTCACCGGGAGTCTACAAGGGATCCGAGCAGTACTTC; CDR3 protein: CASSPGVYKGSEQYF
clone size: few; J gene: TRBJ2-4; V gene: TRBV10-1; D gene: -; CDR3 DNA: TGCGCCAGCAGTGGAACCCGTATCGGCATTCAGTACTTC; CDR3 protein: CASSGTRIGIQYF
clone size: many; J gene: TRBJ2-7; V gene: TRBV2; D gene: TRBD2; CDR3 DNA: TGTGCCAGCAGCGGGACTAGCGGGAGATTCGGCGAGCAGTACTTC; CDR3 protein: CASSGTSGRFGEQYF
clone size: -; J gene: TRBJ2-7; V gene: TRBV6-5; D gene: TRBD1; CDR3 DNA: TGTGCCAGCAGCTACACCCGGGACAGCTACGAGCAGTACTTC; CDR3 protein: CASSYTRDSYEQYF
clone size: -; J gene: TRBJ2-2; V gene: TRBV9; D gene: TRBD1; CDR3 DNA: TGTGCCAGCAGCGTAGAGGACAGGGAAACCGGGGAGCTGTTTTTT; CDR3 protein: CASSVEDRETGELFF
clone size: once; J gene: TRBJ2-5; V gene: TRBV19; D gene: TRBD2; CDR3 DNA: TGTGCCAGTAGGAGACTAGCGCAGGGAGGAGAGACCCAGTACTTC; CDR3 protein: CASRRLAQGGETQYF
clone size: -; J gene: TRBJ2-1; V gene: TRBV20-1; D gene: -; CDR3 DNA: TGCAGTGCTCATGACTCGAGCTCCTACAATGAGCAGTTCTTC; CDR3 protein: CSAHDSSSYNEQFF
clone size: few; J gene: TRBJ1-1; V gene: TRBV18; D gene: TRBD1; CDR3 DNA: TGTGCCAGCTCGCGGTGGGACAGGGACACTGAAGCTTTCTTT; CDR3 protein: CASSRWDRDTEAFF
clone size: -; J gene: TRBJ2-1; V gene: TRBV6-4; D gene: -; CDR3 DNA: TGTGCCAGCAGTGACAGGCCACTACCCAATGAGCAGTTCTTC; CDR3 protein: CASSDRPLPNEQFF
clone size: few; J gene: TRBJ1-5; V gene: TRBV20-1; D gene: -; CDR3 DNA: TGCAGTGCTAGAGATCCAGGGGAACTGAAACAGCCCCAGCATTTT; CDR3 protein: CSARDPGELKQPQHF
clone size: -; J gene: TRBJ2-1; V gene: TRBV27; D gene: -; CDR3 DNA: TGTGCCAGCAGTCCACGACGGACATACAATGAGCAGTTCTTC; CDR3 protein: CASSPRRTYNEQFF
clone size: many; J gene: TRBJ2-7; V gene: TRBV7-9; D gene: -; CDR3 DNA: TGTGCCAGCAGCCTCGTTGGGGAGCAGTACTTC; CDR3 protein: CASSLVGEQYF
clone size: -; J gene: TRBJ2-4; V gene: TRBV27; D gene: TRBD2; CDR3 DNA: TGTGCCAGCGCCGTAGCGGGCTTCAAAAACAGTCAGTACTTC; CDR3 protein: CASAVAGFKNSQYF
clone size: -; J gene: TRBJ1-2; V gene: TRBV7-9; D gene: -; CDR3 DNA: TGTGCTAGCAGCTTGGGACACCGTAACTATGGCTACACCTTC; CDR3 protein: CASSLGHRNYGYTF
clone size: -; J gene: TRBJ2-5; V gene: TRBV29-1; D gene: -; CDR3 DNA: TGCAGCGTATCCGGGTGGGTTGACCAAGAGACCCAGTACTTC; CDR3 protein: CSVSGWVDQETQYF
clone size: -; J gene: TRBJ2-1; V gene: TRBV12-3/TRBV12-4; D gene: TRBD2; CDR3 DNA: TGTGCCAGCAGTAAACCGGGACTAGCGGTTTACAATGAGCAGTTCTTC; CDR3 protein: CASSKPGLAVYNEQFF
clone size: -; J gene: TRBJ2-1; V gene: TRBV7-3; D gene: TRBD2; CDR3 DNA: TGTGCCAGCAGCCAGACTAGCGGGAGGTACAATGAGCAGTTCTTC; CDR3 protein: CASSQTSGRYNEQFF
clone size: -; J gene: TRBJ2-3; V gene: TRBV4-1; D gene: -; CDR3 DNA: TGCGCCAGCAGCCAATGGGGCACAGATACGCAGTATTTT; CDR3 protein: CASSQWGTDTQYF
clone size: few; J gene: TRBJ2-5; V gene: TRBV5-4; D gene: -; CDR3 DNA: TGTGCCAGCAGCTTGGGATCGCGGGAAGAGACCCAGTACTTC; CDR3 protein: CASSLGSREETQYF
clone size: -; J gene: TRBJ2-3; V gene: TRBV14; D gene: -; CDR3 DNA: TGTGCCAGCAGCCCGCTACGACGGGGGACAGATGCGCAGTATTTT; CDR3 protein: CASSPLRRGTDAQYF
clone size: -; J gene: TRBJ2-3; V gene: TRBV3-1; D gene: -; CDR3 DNA: TGTGCCAGCAGCCAGGATCTAGGAATCCCAGATACGCAGTATTTT; CDR3 protein: CASSQDLGIPDTQYF
clone size: -; J gene: TRBJ2-3; V gene: TRBV2; D gene: -; CDR3 DNA: TGTGCCAGCAGTGAGCGTAGGGACAAAAACACAGATACGCAGTATTTT; CDR3 protein: CASSERRDKNTDTQYF
clone size: -; J gene: TRBJ2-7; V gene: TRBV27; D gene: TRBD2; CDR3 DNA: TGTGCCAGCAGTCCGCACGGCGGGAGCTCCTACGAGCAGTACTTC; CDR3 protein: CASSPHGGSSYEQYF
clone size: once; J gene: TRBJ2-7; V gene: TRBV20-1; D gene: -; CDR3 DNA: TGCAGTGCTCACGACAGGTTTTACGAGCAGTACTTC; CDR3 protein: CSAHDRFYEQYF
clone size: -; J gene: TRBJ2-2; V gene: TRBV20-1; D gene: -; CDR3 DNA: TGCAGTGCTAGAGATATCAGCACCGGGGAGCTGTTTTTT; CDR3 protein: CSARDISTGELFF
clone size: -; J gene: TRBJ1-1; V gene: TRBV20-1; D gene: -; CDR3 DNA: TGCAGTGCTCCCCCCTTTGGCACTGAAGCTTTCTTT; CDR3 protein: CSAPPFGTEAFF
clone size: -; J gene: TRBJ1-5; V gene: TRBV16; D gene: -; CDR3 DNA: TGTGCCAGCGGCCAATCCAGGCCCCAGCATTTT; CDR3 protein: CASGQSRPQHF
clone size: -; J gene: TRBJ2-1; V gene: TRBV18; D gene: TRBD2; CDR3 DNA: TGTGCCAGCTCACCAAGTAGGAGGGGAACTAGCGGGAGAGCAAATGAGCAGTTCTTC; CDR3 protein: CASSPSRRGTSGRANEQFF
clone size: -; J gene: TRBJ1-1; V gene: TRBV6-6; D gene: -; CDR3 DNA: TGTGCCAGCAGTTACGTCGCCAGAGAAGCTTTCTTT; CDR3 protein: CASSYVAREAFF
clone size: -; J gene: TRBJ2-3; V gene: TRBV7-9; D gene: -; CDR3 DNA: TGTGCCAGCAGCTTACCACCACCCATACACACAGAGGGGACGCAGTATTTT; CDR3 protein: CASSLPPPIHTEGTQYF
clone size: -; J gene: TRBJ2-1; V gene: TRBV20-1; D gene: TRBD1; CDR3 DNA: TGCAGTGCGGGGGACAGGGGGCGGTACGATGAGCGGTTCTTC; CDR3 protein: CSAGDRGRYDERFF
clone size: few; J gene: TRBJ2-7; V gene: TRBV29-1; D gene: -; CDR3 DNA: TGCAGCGTTGAAGTCCCCCGGGGGACATACTACGAGCAGTACTTC; CDR3 protein: CSVEVPRGTYYEQYF
clone size: -; J gene: TRBJ2-3; V gene: TRBV20-1; D gene: TRBD2; CDR3 DNA: TGCAGTGCAAGGACTAGCGGGACGTATACGCAGTATTTT; CDR3 protein: CSARTSGTYTQYF
clone size: -; J gene: TRBJ2-3; V gene: TRBV3-1; D gene: TRBD2; CDR3 DNA: TGTGCCAGCAGCCCTACTAGCGGGAGTAGGGATACGCAGTATTTT; CDR3 protein: CASSPTSGSRDTQYF